The 10 T cell receptor beta chains in this list originate from one sample, sequenced in a study of post-analysis software for immune sequencing data (dated by TCRdb to about 2015). The paper as a whole reports these results and caveats: Patients showed significantly higher frequencies than controls for 4 or 5 TRBV segments, among them TRBV5-6, TRBV5-1 and TRBV20-1.

To prepare the library, PCR was applied. These reads were obtained on an Illumina HiSeq 2500. Unique molecular identifiers were incorporated into TCR beta cDNA libraries to reduce PCR and sequencing biases. TCRdb redid the processing of the public reads, applying fastp at Q25 and MiXCR, and retained in-frame beta chains. Rows are combined by CDR3 protein, so each entry shows the most common genes and DNA. The sample table lists roughly 400,000 distinct CDR3 sequences, approximately 42% of them with a count of one. Of the sample, about 8% is held by the ten largest clones. For these TCRs, the target antigens are not known. Sequencing was carried out using blood. Every receptor here comes from a girl aged 2 to 9 with multiple sclerosis.

A few counts support this clonotype. The chain uses TRBV6-5 and TRBJ2-3, with 9 bases fitting TRBD2. V gave up 6 bases and J gave up 6 bases; unmatched junction bases: 10. Germline V gene sequence: CDR1 MNHEY, CDR2 SVGAGI. The CDR3 length is 15 residues. The CDR3 loop reads CASSNGVAGVDTQYF. The CDR3, as DNA: TGTGCCAGCAGCAACGGGGTAGCGGGGGTTGATACGCAGTATTTT.

This clonotype turned up a few times. V and J are TRBV12-3 or TRBV12-4 and TRBJ2-3; D unclear. Trimming removed 2 bases at V and 1 base at J, with 13 bases between. The length of the CDR3 is 16 residues. The CDR3 nucleotides read TGTGCCAGCAGTTTATTAGACCCCCAGCGCACAGATACGCAGTATTTT. Translated: CASSLLDPQRTDTQYF.

This clonotype has just a few counts. The rearrangement uses TRBV9 and TRBJ1-2; TRBD1 matches 7 bases. J gave up 6 bases and V 0 bases, and 8 bases lay outside the gene matches. The CDR3 is 15 amino acids. Germline CDR1 SGDLS, CDR2 YYNGEE. CDR3 protein: CASSVERGRYNGYTF. The CDR3 coding sequence is TGTGCCAGCAGCGTAGAGAGGGGGCGTTATAATGGCTACACCTTC.

This chain connects TRBV25-1 to TRBJ2-7, with 10 bases aligning to TRBD2. CDR1 is MGHDK, CDR2 SYGVNS, per germline. The CDR3 runs to 13 residues. Trimming took 6 bases from V and 6 from J; bases not matched to a gene: 5. CDR3 loop: CASRKREGGEQYF. The CDR3 DNA sequence: TGTGCCAGCAGGAAGCGGGAGGGCGGCGAGCAGTACTTC.

This clonotype was seen only a few times. V and J are TRBV12-3 or TRBV12-4 and TRBJ1-2, with D unresolved. The V and J ends lost 3 bases and 6 bases respectively, with 11 bases between them. The CDR3 has 13 amino acids. The CDR3 DNA follows: TGTGCCAGCAGTTTCGGTGGAACGGATGGCTACACCTTC. The encoded protein is CASSFGGTDGYTF.

A few counts support this clonotype. The rearrangement links TRBV6-5 to TRBJ2-3; possible D gene TRBD2, 5 bases. The CDR3 covers 13 residues. Trimming took off 6 bases at V and 4 bases at J, with 11 bases between the two ends. Germline V gene data show CDR1 as MNHEY and CDR2 as SVGAGI. The CDR3 DNA reads as TGTGCCAGCAGGGTTACTAGAGCAGATACGCAGTATTTT. It codes for CASRVTRADTQYF.

V is TRBV5-4 and J is TRBJ2-5; a possible D gene is TRBD2 (6 bases). The germline V and J ends were trimmed by 2 bases and 5 bases, with 10 bases remaining between them. The CDR3 spans 13 residues. Looked up from germline, CDR1 is SGHNT and CDR2 is YYREEE (reference sequence). As DNA, the CDR3 is TGTGCCAGCAGCTTAGGAGGGACGGAGACCCAGTACTTC. Amino acid sequence: CASSLGGTETQYF.

This clonotype was picked up a small number of times. The chain carries TRBV11-2 and TRBJ1-2; tentatively, D is TRBD1 (6 bases). The CDR3 runs to 13 residues. V shed 4 bases and J shed 7 bases, with 13 bases lying between them. Germline V gene data show CDR1 as SGHAT and CDR2 as FQNNGV. This chain's CDR3 is CASSYQGYSGYTF. CDR3 in DNA: TGTGCCAGCAGCTACCAGGGGTATTCTGGCTACACCTTC.

As regards this clonotype: Just one base apart from a much larger clone, this may be a read error. J is TRBJ2-7 and V is TRBV15; 10 bases are shared with TRBD2. The length of the CDR3 is 16 residues. Germline values: CDR1 LNHNV, CDR2 YYDKDF (reference sequence). Trimming took 5 bases from V and 3 from J; bases not matched to a gene: 10. The CDR3 nucleotides read TGTGCCACCAGCTCCTTTAAGGCTAGCGGGAGCTACGAGCAGTACTTC. Translating gives CATSSFKASGSYEQYF.

V gene TRBV5-1 combines with J gene TRBJ2-3, with 7 positions matching TRBD1. Germline V CDR1 and CDR2: SGHRS, YFSETQ. CDR3 length: 16 residues. Losses at the gene ends were 0 bases for V and 1 base for J; bases not matched to a gene: 5. The CDR3: CASSLGGTAGTDTQYF. CDR3 coding DNA: TGCGCCAGCAGCTTGGGGGGGACAGCCGGCACAGATACGCAGTATTTT. Complete variable domain (other parts from reference TRBV5-1 and TRBJ2-3): KAGVTQTPRYLIKTRGQQVTLSCSPISGHRSVSWYQQTPGQGLQFLFEYFSETQRNKGNFPGRFSGRQFSNSRSEMNVSTLELGDSALYLCASSLGGTAGTDTQYFGPGTRLTVL.